This TCR beta chain was found in a study of siplizumab effects on memory and regulatory T cells. The data were produced by immunoSEQ multiplex PCR, yet TCRdb's version contains in-frame clones alone and is incomplete. The data contain fewer than 120,000 clones, 92% of them seen just once; the ten biggest clones take up around 1.3%. Germline V gives CDR1 MNHNY, CDR2 SVGAGI (reference sequence). Deletions cut 0 bases from V and 2 bases from J, with 8 bases between. This CDR3 comprises 14 residues. The chain combines TRBV6-6 with TRBJ2-7, with D uncertain. The source material was CD4+ T cells sorted from blood. This clonotype was obtained from a human donor in good health. This CDR3 is CASSYSDGPYEQYF. Written as DNA, the CDR3 is TGTGCCAGCAGTTACTCCGACGGCCCCTACGAGCAGTACTTC.